This TCR beta chain was documented in a study of spatial heterogeneity in lung cancer. Study context: After resection, follow-up PBMC samples were sequenced when available, at a median of roughly two years later. In raw reads, more than 8.5 appearances on average were recorded for each unique TCR and UMI combination.

Study-level results: At tumor resection, ubiquitous expanded TCRs were detected in blood more often than later.

For this clonotype: Antigen: not known.

TCRdb reprocessed the 5' RACE reads with MiXCR, giving one entry per CDR3 protein. The table includes about 94,000 distinct CDR3 sequences, around 19% detected once. Specified time point: blood at routine non-recurrence follow-up after resection. Whole RNA obtained from tumor, nontumor lung or frozen PBMC underwent sequencing without sorting. The CDR3 is 16 amino acids. Germline V gene lookup returns CDR1 SGHRS and CDR2 YFSETQ. V lost 1 base, J lost 6 bases, and 16 bases lay in between. The chain has TRBV5-1 and TRBJ2-2, with D unresolved. The receptor was derived from a male donor with early-stage non-small cell lung cancer. Source: PBMCs, taken at follow-up. The CDR3 region is CASSLLGIEVAGELFF. The CDR3 DNA reads as TGCGCCAGCAGCTTGTTAGGGATAGAGGTCGCCGGGGAGCTGTTTTTT. Using reference TRBV5-1 and TRBJ2-2 for the parts outside the CDR3, the full variable domain is KAGVTQTPRYLIKTRGQQVTLSCSPISGHRSVSWYQQTPGQGLQFLFEYFSETQRNKGNFPGRFSGRQFSNSRSEMNVSTLELGDSALYLCASSLLGIEVAGELFFGEGSRLTVL.